This paragraph reports one TCR beta chain. The antigen is not known. This sample is part of a study of identical twins. The CDR3 loop spans 13 amino acids. The J segment lost 14 bases and the V segment lost 5 bases, leaving 9 bases of the junction unmatched. Germline values: CDR1 SGHVS, CDR2 FQNEAQ. Unique molecular identifiers were present on the cDNA, and a universal primer site came from template switching. TCRdb independently ran MiXCR on the 5' RACE reads; one entry per CDR3 protein. The sample lists around 1.7 million distinct CDR3 sequences, roughly 35% seen once, with around 0.3% in the top ten. Notes on the study in general: Modelling approaches yielded underestimates of out-of-frame TCR alpha sharing between monozygotic twins. Cross-sectional statistics, not tracking of the same donors, supported the conclusions. Carriage of fewer insertions was seen in abundant cord blood beta clonotypes, whereas memory repertoires showed none.

The chain couples TRBV7-8 to TRBJ2-1, with TRBD1 matching over 10 bases. This clonotype was obtained from a newborn girl in good health. Sequences were obtained from cord blood. The chain's CDR3 is CASSPWTGGNEFF. The CDR3 DNA is TGTGCCAGCAGCCCCTGGACAGGGGGTAATGAGTTCTTC.